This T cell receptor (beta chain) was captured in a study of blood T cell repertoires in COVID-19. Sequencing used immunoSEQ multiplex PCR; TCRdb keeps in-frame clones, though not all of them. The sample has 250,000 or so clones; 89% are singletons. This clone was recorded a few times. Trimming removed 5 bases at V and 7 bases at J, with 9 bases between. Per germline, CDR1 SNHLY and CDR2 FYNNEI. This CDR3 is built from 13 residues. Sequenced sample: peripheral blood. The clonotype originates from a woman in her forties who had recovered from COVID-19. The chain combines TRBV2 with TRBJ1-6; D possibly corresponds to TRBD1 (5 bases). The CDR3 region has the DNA TGTGCCAGCAGTACGGACAAGAATTCACCCCTCCACTTT. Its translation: CASSTDKNSPLHF.